The next 5 T cell receptor beta chains were all read from a single sample in a study of CD8 T cells in Susac syndrome (dated by TCRdb to about 2019). Library creation used the immunoSEQ multiplex PCR assay. RNA was extracted using the RNeasy kit, and roughly 0.5 to 1 microgram was reverse transcribed with random hexamers. TCRdb cleaned the public reads at Q25 with fastp, built clones with MiXCR and kept in-frame beta chains. For every CDR3 protein sequence, its rows merge into one entry that carries the most common genes and DNA. The table for this sample lists 75,000 to 95,000 distinct CDR3 sequences; approximately 96% of them were counted only once. Approximately 0.57% of the sample rests with the top ten. The sequenced sample was CD8+ T cells from PBMCs. These receptors came from a human donor with Susac syndrome.

The V gene is TRBV6-5, the J gene TRBJ2-5, with TRBD1 matching over 9 bases. This CDR3 spans 15 amino acids. The ends lost 5 bases at V and 4 bases at J; junction bases unmatched: 8. Germline loops: CDR1 MNHEY, CDR2 SVGAGI. The CDR3 reads CASSPFGDRVETQYF. The CDR3 coding sequence is TGTGCCAGCAGTCCATTCGGGGACAGGGTAGAGACCCAGTACTTC.

The gene calls are TRBV28 and TRBJ2-6, with no clear D. Germline assignment: CDR1 MDHEN and CDR2 SYDVKM. The length of the CDR3 is 13 residues. V lost 3 bases to trimming and J lost 2 bases, with 2 bases between them. In DNA form, the CDR3 reads TGTGCCAGCAGTTTGCCTGGGGCCAACGTCCTGACTTTC. It yields the protein CASSLPGANVLTF. Supplemented by reference TRBV28 and TRBJ2-6, the full variable domain reads DVKVTQSSRYLVKRTGEKVFLECVQDMDHENMFWYRQDPGLGLRLIYFSYDVKMKEKGDIPEGYSVSREKKERFSLILESASTNQTSMYLCASSLPGANVLTFGAGSRLTVL.

The chain uses TRBV20-1 and TRBJ1-1, with 10 bases aligning to TRBD1. V shed 0 bases and J 6 bases; nucleotides not matched to a gene: 10. CDR1 is DFQATT and CDR2 is SNEGSKA in the germline V gene (reference sequence). CDR3 length equals 16 residues. CDR3 DNA sequence: TGCAGTGCTAGAGAGGCGCCAGGACAGGGGGTCTCTGAAGCTTTCTTT. Translation gives CSAREAPGQGVSEAFF.

The chain joins TRBV12-3 or TRBV12-4 to TRBJ1-2; the D gene is possibly TRBD1 (5 bases). CDR3 length equals 15 residues. Trimming pared 5 bases from V and 2 bases from J, leaving 15 bases between. The CDR3 nucleotides are TGTGCCAGCAGTCCCCAGGCGGGGGGGAACTATGGCTACACCTTC. It yields the protein CASSPQAGGNYGYTF.

This chain uses TRBV20-1 with TRBJ2-5, with a weak D call TRBD2 (7 bases). Germline V gene data show CDR1 as DFQATT and CDR2 as SNEGSKA (reference sequence). The CDR3 has 15 residues. Trimming removed 3 bases from V and 5 bases from J, with 19 bases in between. This CDR3 is CSASGGVRGLETQYF. The DNA of the CDR3 is TGCAGTGCTAGTGGGGGCGTGCGGGGGTTGGAGACCCAGTACTTC.